This TCR beta chain derives from a study of T cells after yellow fever vaccination. This clonotype was counted only a few times. Overall study findings and caveats: Primary-vaccination clones mostly resurfaced post-booster (more than 95% CD4, roughly 90% CD8). Of the clonotypes, a small share occurred in both CD4 and CD8 compartments.

TCRdb processed the 5' RACE reads anew with MiXCR; each CDR3 protein has one entry. Of roughly 85,000 distinct CDR3 sequences listed, about an eighth are singletons. Germline V CDR1 and CDR2: DFQATT, SNEGSKA (reference sequence). The trim removed 3 bases at V and 7 bases at J, leaving 7 bases unmatched. The CDR3 has 15 residues. Sequenced here: CD8+ T cells not binding an NS4B(214-222) dextramer, sorted from PBMCs, sampled roughly 20 days after the first yellow fever vaccination. The sequence was obtained from a man younger than 35 who received the YFV17D yellow fever vaccine. V and J are TRBV20-1 and TRBJ1-5, with 12 bases identical to TRBD1. CDR3 nucleotides: TGCAGTGCTAGCGGGACAGGGGGCATCGAACAGCCCCAGCATTTT. As protein: CSASGTGGIEQPQHF.